This is a list of T cell receptor beta chains from one sample in a study of blood T cell repertoires in COVID-19. Using immunoSEQ multiplex PCR, the repertoire was profiled, and TCRdb retains in-frame clones only, with some absent. The sample shows about 240,000 clones, roughly 90% of them seen only once. The sequencing sample was made of peripheral blood. Source of these receptors: a man aged 60 to 75 who had recovered from COVID-19. Each CDR3 is given with its conserved first and last residue. D genes are given only for firm matches. Clone size is given for some rows only: seen once, a few or many times, or a class if the clone is expanded.

d_gene	v_gene	abundance	j_gene	CDR3aa	CDR3nt
-	TRBV2	-	TRBJ2-3	CASSLTRTAFSTDTQYF	TGTGCCAGCAGCTTAACACGGACAGCCTTTAGCACAGATACGCAGTATTTT
-	TRBV6-5	once	TRBJ1-3	CASSKQGPSGNTIYF	TGTGCCAGCAGCAAACAGGGACCCTCTGGAAACACCATATATTTT
TRBD1	TRBV5-1	once	TRBJ1-4	CASSFATGRDTRFF	TGCGCCAGCAGCTTTGCGACAGGGCGGGACACTCGGTTTTTT
-	TRBV4-2	-	TRBJ2-5	CASSPKSGSIVETQYF	TGTGCCAGCAGCCCGAAGTCGGGGTCAATTGTAGAGACCCAGTACTTC
-	TRBV6-5	-	TRBJ1-5	CASSLDVLRGQPQHF	TGTGCCAGCAGCTTGGATGTTTTAAGGGGTCAGCCCCAGCATTTT
-	TRBV14	-	TRBJ1-1	CASSQVERSAEAFF	TGTGCCAGCAGCCAAGTCGAGCGGTCCGCTGAAGCTTTCTTT
-	TRBV7-7	-	TRBJ2-5	CASSLMQGHGETQYF	TGTGCCAGCAGCTTAATGCAGGGTCATGGGGAGACCCAGTACTTC
-	TRBV5-6	few	TRBJ1-6	CASRAGHNSPLHF	TGTGCCAGCAGGGCAGGGCATAATTCACCCCTCCACTTT
TRBD1	TRBV2	-	TRBJ1-2	CASRAGTGEIGYTF	TGTGCCAGCAGGGCCGGGACAGGGGAGATTGGCTACACCTTC
-	TRBV2	-	TRBJ1-6	CASSEGRVNSPLHF	TGTGCCAGCAGTGAGGGCAGAGTTAATTCACCCCTCCACTTT
-	TRBV6-2/TRBV6-3	-	TRBJ1-1	CASSYSGGTEAFF	TGTGCCAGCAGTTACTCCGGGGGGACTGAAGCTTTCTTT
-	TRBV11-2	-	TRBJ2-7	CASSLLRPEQYF	TGTGCCAGCAGCTTATTGAGGCCCGAGCAGTACTTC
TRBD1	TRBV5-1	-	TRBJ2-7	CASSPRTGMSYEQYF	TGCGCCAGCAGCCCGAGGACAGGGATGTCCTACGAGCAGTACTTC
TRBD1	TRBV5-1	-	TRBJ2-7	CASSLAGQVYYEQYF	TGCGCCAGCAGCTTGGCAGGACAGGTTTACTACGAGCAGTACTTC
-	TRBV9	-	TRBJ1-4	CASSPSGGRSEKLFF	TGTGCCAGCAGCCCCAGCGGGGGGCGAAGTGAAAAACTGTTTTTT
-	TRBV2	-	TRBJ2-1	CASTLRGYGAQFF	TGTGCCAGCACCCTGAGGGGGTATGGGGCGCAGTTCTTC
-	TRBV7-9	-	TRBJ1-2	CASSFNQRGPDGYTF	TGTGCCAGCAGCTTTAACCAACGAGGTCCCGATGGCTACACCTTC